This TCR beta chain was recorded in a study of beta chain features in type 1 diabetes. Expressed TCRB transcripts were sequenced after all isolated RNA was converted to cDNA. The method was immunoSEQ multiplex PCR; TCRdb's version includes in-frame clones alone and lacks a portion of them. The table includes roughly 150,000 clones, 10% detected once. This clone turned up a few times. Its antigen is not known. Germline lookup yields CDR1 KGHSH and CDR2 LQKENI. The CDR3 consists of 15 residues. V lost 2 bases and J 5 bases, leaving 13 bases between the germline ends. Notes on the study in general: In every one of the four CD4+ subsets, TCRB CDR3s were moderately but significantly shorter in Type 1 diabetes patients. Diminished insertions and augmented deletions at VDJ junctions characterized type 1 diabetes patients.

The V and J genes are TRBV18 and TRBJ2-1; TRBD2 is a possible D gene (6 bases). The material sequenced was central memory CD4+ T cells from blood. The TCR comes from a man younger than 45 with type 1 diabetes. Here the CDR3 DNA reads TGTGCCAGCTCACCAGCGACTAGGTCCCACAATGAGCAGTTCTTC. As protein: CASSPATRSHNEQFF.